Reported below is one T cell receptor (beta chain). No antigen is known for it. Within the sample, other DNA sequences also encode this same CDR3. The record originates from a study of shared clonotypes between healthy human individuals. The naive CD8 subset, CD45RO-negative cells positively selected for CCR7, excluded terminally differentiated effector memory CD45RA+ cells. Measured with immunoSEQ multiplex PCR; TCRdb has only the in-frame clones, and not every one. The sample has some 2 million clones; roughly 95% are singletons. This CDR3 region has 14 residues. The germline CDR1 and CDR2 sequences are SEHNR and FQNEAQ (reference sequence). The V segment lost 2 bases and the J segment 4 bases; nucleotides outside the gene matches: 4. Study observations and caveats: Sharing across four donors was highest in naive CD4 (around 5%) and lowest in memory CD8 (0.4%). Naive subsets generally exceeded memory subsets in estimated richness. What rarefaction showed was incomplete sorted-subset sequencing despite large depth.

Sequencing input: naive CD8+ T cells sorted from blood. The rearrangement joins TRBV7-9 to TRBJ2-5; TRBD1 matches 7 bases. The clonotype comes from a man between 18 and 35 years old in good health. The CDR3 nucleotides are TGTGCCAGCAGCTTATTAGCAGGGGGAGAGACCCAGTACTTC. This gives the protein CASSLLAGGETQYF.